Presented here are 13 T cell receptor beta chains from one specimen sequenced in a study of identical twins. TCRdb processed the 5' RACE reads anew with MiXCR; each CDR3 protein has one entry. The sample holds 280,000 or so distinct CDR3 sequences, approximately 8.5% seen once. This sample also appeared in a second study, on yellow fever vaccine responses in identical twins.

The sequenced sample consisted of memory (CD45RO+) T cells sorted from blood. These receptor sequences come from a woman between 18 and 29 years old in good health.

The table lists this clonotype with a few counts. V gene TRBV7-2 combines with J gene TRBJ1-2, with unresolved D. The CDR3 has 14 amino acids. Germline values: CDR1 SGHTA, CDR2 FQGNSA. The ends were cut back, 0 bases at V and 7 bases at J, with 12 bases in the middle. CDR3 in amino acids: CASSLASGFPGYTF. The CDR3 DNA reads TGTGCCAGCAGCTTAGCTTCTGGGTTTCCTGGCTACACCTTC.

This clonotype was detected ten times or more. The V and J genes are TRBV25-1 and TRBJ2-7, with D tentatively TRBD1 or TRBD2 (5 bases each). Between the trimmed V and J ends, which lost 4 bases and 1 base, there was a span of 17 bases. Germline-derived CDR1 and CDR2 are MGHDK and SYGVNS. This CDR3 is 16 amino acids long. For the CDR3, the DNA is TGTGCCAGCAGTGGAGCCGGGACCCGACATTCCTACGAGCAGTACTTC. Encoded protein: CASSGAGTRHSYEQYF.

CDR3 region: CASSWGGNNEQFF. The CDR3 coding sequence is TGTGCCAGCAGCTGGGGGGGGAACAATGAGCAGTTCTTC. The chain uses TRBV7-9 and TRBJ2-1, with 7 bases aligning to TRBD2. CDR1 SEHNR and CDR2 FQNEAQ come from the germline V gene (reference sequence). CDR3 length: 13 residues. J lost 5 bases, V lost 4 bases, and 2 bases had no gene match. Using reference TRBV7-9 and TRBJ2-1 for the parts outside the CDR3, the full variable domain is DTGVSQNPRHKITKRGQNVTFRCDPISEHNRLYWYRQTLGQGPEFLTYFQNEAQLEKSRLLSDRFSAERPKGSFSTLEIQRTEQGDSAMYLCASSWGGNNEQFFGPGTRLTVL.

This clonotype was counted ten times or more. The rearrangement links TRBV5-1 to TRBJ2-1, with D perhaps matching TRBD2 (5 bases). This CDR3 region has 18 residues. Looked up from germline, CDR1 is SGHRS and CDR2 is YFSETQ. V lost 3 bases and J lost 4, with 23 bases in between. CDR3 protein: CASSSSTDDWGAYNEQFF. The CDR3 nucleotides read TGCGCCAGCAGCTCATCTACAGATGATTGGGGAGCGTACAATGAGCAGTTCTTC.

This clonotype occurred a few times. CDR3 amino acids: CASSPTGGWEKLFF. The CDR3 coding sequence is TGCGCCAGCAGCCCTACAGGGGGCTGGGAAAAACTGTTTTTT. This chain connects TRBV4-1 to TRBJ1-4; 9 nucleotides match TRBD1. The CDR3 runs 14 residues. V lost 4 bases, J lost 8 bases, and 5 bases stayed unmatched. Germline CDR1 is MGHRA and CDR2 is YSYEKL.

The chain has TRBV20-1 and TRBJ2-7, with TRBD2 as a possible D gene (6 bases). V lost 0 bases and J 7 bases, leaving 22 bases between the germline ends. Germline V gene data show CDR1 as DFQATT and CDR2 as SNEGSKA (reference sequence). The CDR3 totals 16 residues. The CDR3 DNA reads TGCAGTGCTAGAGATAGTGGGGCGGGATATAACAAGGAGCAGTACTTC. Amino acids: CSARDSGAGYNKEQYF.

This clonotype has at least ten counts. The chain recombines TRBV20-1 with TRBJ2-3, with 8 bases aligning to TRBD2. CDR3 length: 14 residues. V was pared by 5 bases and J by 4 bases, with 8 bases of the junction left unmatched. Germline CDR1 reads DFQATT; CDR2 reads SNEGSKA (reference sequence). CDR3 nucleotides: TGCAGTGCTGGCTACGGGGGGGCCTCAGATACGCAGTATTTT. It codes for CSAGYGGASDTQYF.

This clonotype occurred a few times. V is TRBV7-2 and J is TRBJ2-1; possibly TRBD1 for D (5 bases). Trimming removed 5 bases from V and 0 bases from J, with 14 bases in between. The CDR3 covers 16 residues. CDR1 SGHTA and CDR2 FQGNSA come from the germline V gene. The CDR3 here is CASSMPRVFSYNEQFF. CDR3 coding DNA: TGTGCCAGCAGCATGCCCAGGGTGTTCTCCTACAATGAGCAGTTCTTC.

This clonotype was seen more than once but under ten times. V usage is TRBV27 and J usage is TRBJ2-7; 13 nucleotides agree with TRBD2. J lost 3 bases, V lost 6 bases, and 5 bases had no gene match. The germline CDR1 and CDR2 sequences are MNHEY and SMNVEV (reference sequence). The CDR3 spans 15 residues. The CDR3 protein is CASRKGLAGSYEQYF. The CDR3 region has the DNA TGTGCCAGCAGAAAGGGACTAGCGGGGAGCTACGAGCAGTACTTC.

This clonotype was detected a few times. Here the CDR3 DNA reads TGCAGTGCCCCGAGCGGGAGGGGTTACAATGAGCAGTTCTTC. This codes for CSAPSGRGYNEQFF. The chain uses TRBV20-1 and TRBJ2-1; 10 bases map to TRBD2. CDR1 and CDR2 from the germline V gene are DFQATT and SNEGSKA (reference sequence). This CDR3 spans 14 amino acids. J gave up 4 bases and V 6 bases, and 6 bases lay outside the gene matches.

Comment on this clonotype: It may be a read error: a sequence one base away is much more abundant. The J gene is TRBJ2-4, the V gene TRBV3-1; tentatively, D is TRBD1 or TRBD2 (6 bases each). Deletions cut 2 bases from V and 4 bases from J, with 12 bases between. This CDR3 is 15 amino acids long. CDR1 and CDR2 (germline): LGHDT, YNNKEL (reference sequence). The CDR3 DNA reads TGTGCCAGCAGCCAACACGAGGGGGGAAAAAACATTCAGTACTTC. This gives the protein CASSQHEGGKNIQYF.

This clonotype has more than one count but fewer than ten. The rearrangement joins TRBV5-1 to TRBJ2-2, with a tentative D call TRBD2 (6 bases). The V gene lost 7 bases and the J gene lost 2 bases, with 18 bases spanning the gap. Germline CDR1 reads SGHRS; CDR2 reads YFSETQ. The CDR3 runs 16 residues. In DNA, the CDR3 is TGCGCCAGCTTACCGGGGGTTACGGGAAACACCGGGGAGCTGTTTTTT. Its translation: CASLPGVTGNTGELFF.

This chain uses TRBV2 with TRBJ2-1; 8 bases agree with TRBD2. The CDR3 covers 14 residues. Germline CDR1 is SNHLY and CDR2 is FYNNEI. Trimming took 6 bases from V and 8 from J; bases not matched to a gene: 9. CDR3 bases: TGTGCCAGCAGGACCAACGGGAGGGGCGATGAGCAGTTCTTC. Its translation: CASRTNGRGDEQFF.